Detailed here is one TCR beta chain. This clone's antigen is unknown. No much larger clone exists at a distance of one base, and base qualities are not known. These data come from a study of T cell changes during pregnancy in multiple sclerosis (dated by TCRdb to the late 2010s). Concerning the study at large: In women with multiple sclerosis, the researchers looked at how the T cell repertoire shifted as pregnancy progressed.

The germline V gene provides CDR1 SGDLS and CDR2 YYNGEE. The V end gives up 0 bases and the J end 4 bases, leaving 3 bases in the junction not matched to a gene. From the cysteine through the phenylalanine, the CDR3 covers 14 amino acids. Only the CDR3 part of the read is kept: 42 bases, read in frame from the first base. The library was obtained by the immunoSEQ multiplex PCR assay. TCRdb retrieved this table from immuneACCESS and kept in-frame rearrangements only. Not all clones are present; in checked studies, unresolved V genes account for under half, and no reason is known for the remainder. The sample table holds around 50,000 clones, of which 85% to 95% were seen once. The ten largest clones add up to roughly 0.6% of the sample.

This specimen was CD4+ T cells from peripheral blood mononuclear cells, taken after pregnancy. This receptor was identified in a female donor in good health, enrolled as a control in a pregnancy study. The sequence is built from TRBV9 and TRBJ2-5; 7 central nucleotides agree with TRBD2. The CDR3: CASSVAGGGETQYF. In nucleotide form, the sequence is TGTGCCAGCAGCGTAGCGGGGGGTGGAGAGACCCAGTACTTC.